This is a list of T cell receptor beta chains from one sample in a study of OX40 agonist ivuxolimab in advanced cancers. Using immunoSEQ multiplex PCR, the repertoire was profiled, and TCRdb retains in-frame clones only, with some absent. The data show over 50,000 clones, approximately 90% seen once. The source was CD4+ or CD8+ T cells sorted from blood, collected in a trial of the OX40 agonist ivuxolimab. Receptors were obtained from an adult with an advanced solid tumor such as melanoma, head and neck, liver or kidney cancer. CDR3s include the opening cysteine and the closing phenylalanine or tryptophan.

TRBV13	TRBJ2-2	CASSSGQDTGELFF
TRBV4-3	TRBJ2-3	CASSLSQRQTDTQYF
TRBV6-6	TRBJ2-4	CASSYSGGSGYDIQYF
TRBV30	TRBJ1-5	CAWSEGQAGQPQHF
TRBV4-3	TRBJ1-6	CASSQRGTGYNSPLHF
TRBV4-3	TRBJ2-7	CASSQDQHRGDEQYF
TRBV30	TRBJ2-3	CAWLVADTQYF
TRBV28	TRBJ1-3	CASSLGLAGNTIYF
TRBV7-3	TRBJ2-3	CASSFGGTVTDTQYF
TRBV12-2	TRBJ1-6	CASPFSQTNSPLHF
TRBV21-1	TRBJ2-7	CASSKAGGLAYEQYF
TRBV11-3	TRBJ1-4	CASGTGTGKNEKLFF
TRBV30	TRBJ1-5	CAWSPRTRNQPQHF
TRBV12-5	TRBJ2-2	CASGHPGEELFF
TRBV7-3	TRBJ2-3	CASSLIGRSPSTDTQYF
TRBV6-5	TRBJ1-5	CASRWALNQPQHF
TRBV2	TRBJ2-4	CASSPRIKAKNIQYF
TRBV14	TRBJ2-6	CASSQAQGANVLTF
TRBV6-6	TRBJ1-2	CASSYSKANGYTF
TRBV27	TRBJ2-1	CASSSVYPPGNEQFF
TRBV5-4	TRBJ2-3	CASSLSTDTQYF
TRBV19	TRBJ1-5	CASLDPGGNQPQHF
TRBV19	TRBJ2-1	CASSLPQRGKQFF
TRBV30	TRBJ1-2	CASSGTAISGYTF
TRBV4-3	TRBJ2-1	CASSQDVTSGGYNEQFF
TRBV6-4	TRBJ1-5	CASSASRGPGVVQPQHF
TRBV20-1	TRBJ2-1	CSAGGEQFF
TRBV10-3	TRBJ2-3	CAISESPSTDTQYF
TRBV7-6	TRBJ2-7	CASSPRGGLVVHEQYF
TRBV28	TRBJ1-2	CASSYDRVAYGYTF
TRBV27	TRBJ1-1	CASSKGQGALNTEAFF
TRBV30	TRBJ2-1	CAWSITGLAVNEQFF
TRBV19	TRBJ1-1	CASSISGKAFF
TRBV27	TRBJ2-1	CASSLYGDEQFF
TRBV27	TRBJ1-5	CASSSPTQPQHF
TRBV30	TRBJ1-1	CAWNLGPLNTEAFF
TRBV14	TRBJ2-1	CASSQATSGRATSNEQFF
TRBV7-9	TRBJ2-1	CASSSPLAGVLREQFF
TRBV25-1	TRBJ1-1	CASSLPGGNTEAFF
TRBV15	TRBJ1-5	CATSRDRDWRQPQHF